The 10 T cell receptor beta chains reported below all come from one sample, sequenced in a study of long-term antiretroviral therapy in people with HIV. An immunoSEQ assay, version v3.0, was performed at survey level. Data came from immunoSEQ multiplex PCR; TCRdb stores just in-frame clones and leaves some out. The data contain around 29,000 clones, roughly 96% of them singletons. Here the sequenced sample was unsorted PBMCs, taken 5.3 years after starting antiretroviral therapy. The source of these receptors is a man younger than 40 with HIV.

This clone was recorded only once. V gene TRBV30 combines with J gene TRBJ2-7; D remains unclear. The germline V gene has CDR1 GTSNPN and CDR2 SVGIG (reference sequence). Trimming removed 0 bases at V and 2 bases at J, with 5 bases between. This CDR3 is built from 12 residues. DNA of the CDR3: TGTGCCTGGAGTGTATTTCCCTACGAGCAGTACTTC. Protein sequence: CAWSVFPYEQYF.

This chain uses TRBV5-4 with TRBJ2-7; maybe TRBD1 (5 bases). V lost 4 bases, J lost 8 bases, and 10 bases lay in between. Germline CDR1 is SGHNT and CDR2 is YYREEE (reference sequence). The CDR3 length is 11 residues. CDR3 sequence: CASSQGPQQYF. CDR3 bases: TGTGCCAGCAGCCAGGGCCCTCAGCAGTACTTC. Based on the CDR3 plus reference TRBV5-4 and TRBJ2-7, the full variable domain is ETGVTQSPTHLIKTRGQQVTLRCSSQSGHNTVSWYQQALGQGPQFIFQYYREEENGRGNFPPRFSGLQFPNYSSELNVNALELDDSALYLCASSQGPQQYFGPGTRLTVT.

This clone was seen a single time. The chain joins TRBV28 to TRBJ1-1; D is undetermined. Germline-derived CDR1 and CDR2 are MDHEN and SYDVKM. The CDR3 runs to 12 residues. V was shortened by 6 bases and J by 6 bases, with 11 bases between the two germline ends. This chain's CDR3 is CASSVGVAEAFF. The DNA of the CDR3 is TGTGCCAGCAGCGTCGGGGTTGCTGAAGCTTTCTTT.

The CDR3 spells CASSFPGYYEQYF. The DNA for the CDR3 is TGTGCCAGCAGTTTTCCAGGCTACTACGAGCAGTACTTC. This sequence joins TRBV28 and TRBJ2-7; unclear D gene. In germline, CDR1 is MDHEN, CDR2 SYDVKM. This CDR3 is 13 amino acids long. V was trimmed by 3 bases and J by 3 bases, leaving 9 bases between them.

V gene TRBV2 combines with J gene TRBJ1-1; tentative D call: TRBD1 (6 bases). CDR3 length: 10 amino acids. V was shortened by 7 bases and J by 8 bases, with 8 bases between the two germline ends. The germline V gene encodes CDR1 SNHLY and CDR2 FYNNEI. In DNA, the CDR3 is TGTGCCAGCACCCAGGGGGAAGCTTTCTTT. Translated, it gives CASTQGEAFF.

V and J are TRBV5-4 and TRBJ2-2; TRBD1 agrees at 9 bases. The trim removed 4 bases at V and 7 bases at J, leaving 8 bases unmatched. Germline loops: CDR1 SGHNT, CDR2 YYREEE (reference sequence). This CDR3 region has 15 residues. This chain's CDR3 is CASSPQGALGGELFF. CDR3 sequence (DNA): TGTGCCAGCAGCCCACAGGGGGCGTTAGGCGGGGAGCTGTTTTTT.

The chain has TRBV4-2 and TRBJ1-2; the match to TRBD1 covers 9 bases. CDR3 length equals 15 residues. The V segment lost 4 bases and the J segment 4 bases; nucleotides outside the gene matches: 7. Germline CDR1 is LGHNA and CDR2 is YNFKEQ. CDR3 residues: CASSPRDREIYGYTF. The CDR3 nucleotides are TGTGCCAGCAGCCCGCGGGACAGGGAGATCTATGGCTACACCTTC.

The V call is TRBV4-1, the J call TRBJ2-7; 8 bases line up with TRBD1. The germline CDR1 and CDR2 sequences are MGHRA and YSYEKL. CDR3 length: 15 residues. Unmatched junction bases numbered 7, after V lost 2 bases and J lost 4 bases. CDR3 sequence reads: CASSQSGTGKYEQYF. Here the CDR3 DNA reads TGCGCCAGCAGCCAATCCGGGACAGGAAAATACGAGCAGTACTTC.

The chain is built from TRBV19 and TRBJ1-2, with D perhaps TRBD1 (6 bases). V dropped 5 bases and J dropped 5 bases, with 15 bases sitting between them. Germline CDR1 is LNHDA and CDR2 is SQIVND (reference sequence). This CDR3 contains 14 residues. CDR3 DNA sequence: TGTGCCAGTAGTGCGTATGAACAGGGATATGGCTACACCTTC. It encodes CASSAYEQGYGYTF.

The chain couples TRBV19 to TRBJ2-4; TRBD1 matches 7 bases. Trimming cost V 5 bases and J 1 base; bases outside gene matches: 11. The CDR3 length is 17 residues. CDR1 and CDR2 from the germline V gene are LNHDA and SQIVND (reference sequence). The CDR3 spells CASSSDRATWAKNIQYF. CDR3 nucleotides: TGTGCCAGTAGTTCCGACAGGGCTACTTGGGCCAAAAACATTCAGTACTTC.